This T cell receptor beta chain came from a study of cytomegalovirus exposure and HLA in healthy donors. Per the germline V gene, CDR1 is ENHRY and CDR2 is SYGVKD. The CDR3 spans 14 residues. Trimming at V came to 2 bases and at J to 9 bases, leaving 7 bases not matched to a gene. It was with 60 Vbeta and 13 Jbeta primers that the PCR ran. Clones were read by immunoSEQ multiplex PCR, and TCRdb kept only the in-frame ones, dropping some. The data show around 150,000 clones, with 70% to 85% seen just once and roughly 2% held by the top ten. On this clone itself: Its antigen is still unknown.

Findings of the study overall: In a later analysis, productive TCRs from donors in an Asian-associated ancestry cluster reportedly carried fewer N-insertions than the cohort mean.

This receptor was obtained from a man aged 50 to 60 in good health and CMV-seropositive. The rearrangement links TRBV10-3 to TRBJ2-1; 7 positions match TRBD1. The specimen was PBMCs. The CDR3 is CAISEDRAPVEQFF. The DNA for the CDR3 is TGTGCCATCAGTGAGGACAGGGCCCCCGTTGAGCAGTTCTTC.